The 21 T cell receptor beta chains below all came from one sample that was sequenced in a study of CD8 T cells in ankylosing spondylitis. Each CDR3 protein gets one entry after TCRdb re-called the 5' RACE reads with MiXCR. The sample has some 130,000 distinct CDR3 sequences; more than 5.5% are singletons. Input material: blood, either unsorted or a sorted T cell fraction (not recorded which). Source of these receptors: a female donor with ankylosing spondylitis or in good health (not recorded which).

This clonotype was observed at least ten times. The chain carries TRBV10-3 and TRBJ2-1; a possible D gene is TRBD2 (7 bases). Trimming removed 7 bases from V and 7 bases from J, with 23 bases in between. Germline assignment: CDR1 ENHRY and CDR2 SYGVKD. CDR3 length: 16 residues. CDR3 residues: CAIKRGGGGEKNEQFF. DNA for the CDR3: TGTGCCATCAAGAGGGGAGGGGGGGGAGAGAAAAATGAGCAGTTCTTC.

This CDR3 is CASSLDGTANQPQHF. CDR3 DNA sequence: TGTGCCAGCAGCTTAGACGGGACAGCAAATCAGCCCCAGCATTTT. The chain is built from TRBV7-9 and TRBJ1-5, with 7 nucleotides matching TRBD1. The CDR3 loop spans 15 amino acids. Germline V gene sequence: CDR1 SEHNR, CDR2 FQNEAQ (reference sequence). V lost 1 base, J lost 4 bases, and 4 bases stayed unmatched.

This clonotype was seen at least ten times. This chain uses TRBV20-1 with TRBJ1-4; possible D gene TRBD1, 6 bases. V lost 6 bases and J lost 7, with 21 bases in between. The CDR3 loop spans 15 amino acids. Per the germline V gene, CDR1 is DFQATT and CDR2 is SNEGSKA (reference sequence). CDR3 loop: CSAPGVRPHSEKLFF. CDR3 DNA sequence: TGCAGTGCCCCAGGGGTCCGACCCCATAGTGAAAAACTGTTTTTT.

This clonotype was seen repeatedly, ten times or more. The genes are TRBV5-5 and TRBJ2-7, with D hard to call. The V end was cut by 1 base, the J end by 6 bases, with 11 bases between. The CDR3 runs 13 residues. CDR1 is SGHKS and CDR2 is YYEKEE in the germline V gene (reference sequence). Here the CDR3 DNA reads TGTGCCAGCAGCTTGTCCTTAGTGGGCGAGCAGTACTTC. It yields the protein CASSLSLVGEQYF.

This clonotype came up many times. DNA of the CDR3: TGTGCCAGCGGAACCCCAGCCGTCGCCGGTCCCAAGGTC. This codes for CASGTPAVAGPKV. This sequence joins TRBV2 and TRBJ2-7; the D is unclear. There are 13 residues in the CDR3. CDR1 and CDR2 from the germline V gene are SNHLY and FYNNEI.

This clonotype was seen a handful of times. A much larger clone sits a single nucleotide away, making a read error possible. The CDR3 DNA sequence: TGCGCCAGCAGCCGGGACAGGGCGAACGCTGAAGCTTTCTTT. Translating it yields CASSRDRANAEAFF. J is TRBJ1-1 and V is TRBV5-1, with 9 bases identical to TRBD1. This CDR3 has 14 amino acids. The germline V gene has CDR1 SGHRS and CDR2 YFSETQ.

This clonotype was seen at least ten times. The gene calls are TRBV5-5 and TRBJ2-7, with no clear D. The CDR3 loop spans 12 amino acids. Germline CDR1 and CDR2: SGHKS and YYEKEE (reference sequence). V lost 0 bases and J lost 3, with 4 bases in between. The CDR3 protein is CASSLVSYEQYF. CDR3 coding DNA: TGTGCCAGCAGCTTGGTCAGCTACGAGCAGTACTTC.

This clonotype has ten or more counts. The chain joins TRBV12-3 or TRBV12-4 to TRBJ1-2; TRBD1 matches at 7 bases. Germline trimming cut 7 bases from V and 3 bases from J; bases unmatched to any gene: 17. This CDR3 comprises 17 residues. The CDR3 protein is CASTTHDRVGSYYGYTF. CDR3 coding DNA: TGTGCCAGCACCACACATGACAGGGTTGGCTCTTACTATGGCTACACCTTC.

This clonotype was counted at least ten times. CDR3 sequence reads: CASSYRGGYEQYF. CDR3 bases: TGTGCCAGCAGCTACAGGGGAGGCTACGAGCAGTACTTC. The chain recombines TRBV7-2 with TRBJ2-7; possible D gene TRBD1, 7 bases. The CDR3 is made up of 13 amino acids. V was trimmed by 4 bases and J by 3 bases, leaving 10 bases between them. CDR1 and CDR2 from the germline V gene are SGHTA and FQGNSA.

This clonotype came up many times. The chain has TRBV7-8 and TRBJ2-7; D uncertain. Trimming removed 3 bases from V and 3 bases from J, with 9 bases in between. CDR1 is SGHVS, CDR2 FQNEAQ, per germline. CDR3 size: 13 residues. CDR3 sequence reads: CASSFDTVYEQYF. For the CDR3, the DNA is TGTGCCAGCAGCTTTGACACAGTCTACGAGCAGTACTTC.

The chain carries TRBV29-1 and TRBJ1-2; D remains unclear. Trimming shortened V by 4 bases and J by 8 bases, and 20 bases separated the two germline ends. CDR3 length: 14 residues. Germline CDR1 SQVTM, CDR2 ANQGSEA. The CDR3 sequence: CSVAVGTDLLGYTF. The CDR3 bases are TGCAGCGTTGCGGTCGGTACGGATCTACTCGGCTACACCTTC.

The V call is TRBV12-3 or TRBV12-4, the J call TRBJ1-5; 9 bases line up with TRBD1. The ends lost 6 bases at V and 1 base at J; junction bases unmatched: 4. The CDR3 sequence is 15 residues long. Here the CDR3 DNA reads TGTGCCAGCAGCTTGGACAGGGGCAGCAATCAGCCCCAGCATTTT. It encodes CASSLDRGSNQPQHF.

This clonotype was seen more than once but under ten times. This sequence joins TRBV2 and TRBJ1-4; 7 nucleotides align to TRBD1. CDR1 and CDR2 from the germline V gene are SNHLY and FYNNEI. J was trimmed by 5 bases and V by 5 bases; bases with no gene match: 8. CDR3 length: 15 amino acids. The CDR3 nucleotides are TGTGCCAGCAGTCAGGGACAGCTGGAAAATGAAAAACTGTTTTTT. Translated: CASSQGQLENEKLFF.

Many counts were recorded for this clonotype. The chain couples TRBV6-2 or TRBV6-3 to TRBJ2-7; tentatively, D is TRBD2 (6 bases). Deletions cut 5 bases from V and 4 bases from J, with 12 bases between. This CDR3 has 13 residues. In germline, CDR1 is MNHEY, CDR2 SVGEGT. The CDR3: CASSPGTLYEQYF. CDR3 nucleotides: TGTGCCAGCAGTCCCGGGACTCTTTACGAGCAGTACTTC.

There are many counts of this clonotype. The chain couples TRBV5-6 to TRBJ1-1; the D is unclear. The germline CDR1 and CDR2 sequences are SGHDT and YYEEEE. The CDR3 loop spans 15 amino acids. Trimming cost V 3 bases and J 1 base, with 13 bases left between them. The CDR3 spells CASSYGWVANTEAFF. CDR3 DNA sequence: TGTGCCAGCAGCTACGGTTGGGTAGCGAACACTGAAGCTTTCTTT.

This clonotype was seen more than once but under ten times. The V call is TRBV4-3, the J call TRBJ1-1, with D unresolved. This CDR3 has 16 amino acids. Trimming took off 1 base at V and 3 bases at J, with 15 bases between the two ends. Germline V gene sequence: CDR1 LGHNA, CDR2 YSLEER. The CDR3 DNA reads as TGCGCCAGCAGCCAAGCCCACGGAGGGTGGGACACTGAAGCTTTCTTT. Its translation: CASSQAHGGWDTEAFF.

Ten or more counts support this clonotype. The V call is TRBV25-1, the J call TRBJ1-5, with a possible D match to TRBD1 (5 bases). The CDR3 length is 14 residues. In germline, CDR1 is MGHDK, CDR2 SYGVNS. The V and J ends lost 0 bases and 8 bases respectively, with 11 bases between them. Here the CDR3 reads CASSEYQGREPQHF. Written as DNA, the CDR3 is TGTGCCAGCAGTGAATATCAGGGAAGGGAGCCCCAGCATTTT.

This clonotype was seen repeatedly, ten times or more. V usage is TRBV15 and J usage is TRBJ1-4, with a weak D call TRBD1 (6 bases). Trimming pared 0 bases from V and 8 bases from J, leaving 13 bases between. CDR1 and CDR2 (germline): LNHNV, YYDKDF (reference sequence). The CDR3 is 15 residues long. CDR3 nucleotide sequence: TGTGCCACCAGCAGAGATCGGGGGGCGCCGGAAAAACTGTTTTTT. It encodes CATSRDRGAPEKLFF. Filled out from reference TRBV15 and TRBJ1-4, the complete variable domain reads DAMVIQNPRYQVTQFGKPVTLSCSQTLNHNVMYWYQQKSSQAPKLLFHYYDKDFNNEADTPDNFQSRRPNTSFCFLDIRSPGLGDTAMYLCATSRDRGAPEKLFFGSGTQLSVL.

This clonotype was observed at least ten times. The J gene is TRBJ1-2, the V gene TRBV5-1; D possibly corresponds to TRBD1 (6 bases). The V gene's germline CDR1 is SGHRS and CDR2 YFSETQ. The CDR3 is 14 amino acids. Trimming took 2 bases from V and 8 from J, leaving 16 bases between them. This CDR3 is CASSFQPGDEGYTF. The CDR3 DNA sequence: TGCGCCAGCAGCTTCCAGCCAGGGGATGAGGGCTACACCTTC.

This clonotype was counted at least ten times. This chain connects TRBV20-1 to TRBJ1-1; TRBD1 might be the D (5 bases). Trimming left V 3 bases short and J 1 base short, with 12 bases between. This CDR3 region has 14 residues. Germline CDR1 DFQATT, CDR2 SNEGSKA (reference sequence). The CDR3 DNA sequence: TGCAGTGCTAGTCGAACAGGCCGGAACACTGAAGCTTTCTTT. Translated: CSASRTGRNTEAFF.

In this sample, this clonotype turned up a few times. The chain has TRBV30 and TRBJ1-5, with a tentative D call TRBD1 (5 bases). Per germline, CDR1 GTSNPN and CDR2 SVGIG (reference sequence). The V and J ends lost 0 bases and 0 bases respectively, with 9 bases between them. The CDR3 extends over 15 amino acids. In DNA, the CDR3 is TGTGCCTGGAGTGTAGGGACGTCTAGCAATCAGCCCCAGCATTTT. It yields the protein CAWSVGTSSNQPQHF.